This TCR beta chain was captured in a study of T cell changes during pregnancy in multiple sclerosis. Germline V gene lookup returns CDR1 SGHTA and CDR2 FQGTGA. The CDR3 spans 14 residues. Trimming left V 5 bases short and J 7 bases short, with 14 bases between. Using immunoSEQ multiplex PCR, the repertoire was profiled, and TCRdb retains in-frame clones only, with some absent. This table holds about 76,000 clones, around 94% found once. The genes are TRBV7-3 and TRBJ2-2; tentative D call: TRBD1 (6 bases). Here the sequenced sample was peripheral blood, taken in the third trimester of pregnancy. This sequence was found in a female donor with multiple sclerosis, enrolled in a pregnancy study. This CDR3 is CASSQSGAGGELFF. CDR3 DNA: TGTGCCAGCAGCCAGTCAGGGGCGGGCGGGGAGCTGTTTTTT.